Below are 12 T cell receptor beta chains sequenced from a single sample in a study of lymphopenia after photon versus proton radiotherapy. Produced via immunoSEQ multiplex PCR; TCRdb's table is partial and in-frame only. The sample has tens of thousands of clones, 85% to 90% seen once. Sample: peripheral blood, taken from a patient treated with proton-based radiotherapy. These receptors all stem from a man at least 80 years old with esophageal cancer.

The chain combines TRBV20-1 with TRBJ2-7; D is unclear. Germline V CDR1 and CDR2: DFQATT, SNEGSKA (reference sequence). Trimming left V 3 bases short and J 4 bases short, with 7 bases between. CDR3 length equals 11 residues. The CDR3 DNA follows: TGCAGTGCTAGCGAGTATTACGAGCAGTACTTC. It codes for CSASEYYEQYF.

The V gene is TRBV30, the J gene TRBJ2-4; D is perhaps TRBD1 (6 bases). CDR1 is GTSNPN and CDR2 is SVGIG in the germline V gene (reference sequence). Trimming pared 5 bases from V and 7 bases from J, leaving 18 bases between. The CDR3 extends over 14 amino acids. The chain's CDR3 is CAWFPQGRGNIQYF. The CDR3 DNA is TGTGCCTGGTTCCCCCAAGGCAGGGGTAACATTCAGTACTTC. The full variable domain, completed using reference TRBV30 and TRBJ2-4, is SQTIHQWPATLVQPVGSPLSLECTVEGTSNPNLYWYRQAAGRGLQLLFYSVGIGQISSEVPQNLSASRPQDRQFILSSKKLLLSDSGFYLCAWFPQGRGNIQYFGAGTRLSVL.

The rearrangement uses TRBV5-4 and TRBJ2-2; 7 bases align to TRBD1. The CDR3 covers 16 residues. The V gene's germline CDR1 is SGHNT and CDR2 YYREEE (reference sequence). V was pared by 1 base and J by 1 base, with 4 bases of the junction left unmatched. The CDR3 here is CASSLWPGGNTGELFF. CDR3 sequence (DNA): TGTGCCAGCAGCTTGTGGCCAGGGGGGAACACCGGGGAGCTGTTTTTT.

As for this clone: One end of the junction varies from germline; a read error may be responsible. The CDR3 bases are TGTGTCAGCAGCTTAGACAGGGGCACCTACAATGAGCAGTTCTTC. Amino acid sequence: CVSSLDRGTYNEQFF. The genes are TRBV13 and TRBJ2-1, with 8 bases aligning to TRBD1. The CDR3 loop spans 15 amino acids. Germline CDR1 reads PRHDT; CDR2 reads FYEKMQ (reference sequence).

The chain has TRBV6-5 and TRBJ2-7; D might be TRBD1 (6 bases). V was clipped by 2 bases and J by 7 bases, with 12 bases between them. The length of the CDR3 is 13 residues. Per the germline V gene, CDR1 is MNHEY and CDR2 is SVGAGI. The chain's CDR3 is CASSYRTQGEQYF. The CDR3 DNA is TGTGCCAGCAGTTACAGGACCCAGGGGGAGCAGTACTTC.

The V gene is TRBV10-1, the J gene TRBJ2-1, with 8 positions matching TRBD2. The ends lost 6 bases at V and 7 bases at J; junction bases unmatched: 8. Per the germline V gene, CDR1 is WNHNN and CDR2 is SYGVQD (reference sequence). The CDR3 length is 14 residues. The CDR3 is CASSANGRGNEQFF. The CDR3 DNA sequence: TGCGCCAGCAGCGCGAACGGGAGGGGAAATGAGCAGTTCTTC.

V usage is TRBV12-5 and J usage is TRBJ1-5; no clear D. Between the trimmed V and J ends, which lost 0 bases and 2 bases, there was a span of 11 bases. The CDR3 is 16 residues long. Germline CDR1 and CDR2: LGHNT and FRNRAP. This CDR3 reads CASGLVLGQRNQPQHF. The CDR3 nucleotides are TGTGCTAGTGGTTTGGTACTAGGGCAGCGCAATCAGCCCCAGCATTTT.

This clone was seen only a few times. This chain connects TRBV4-1 to TRBJ2-3; D may be TRBD2 (5 bases). V dropped 0 bases and J dropped 0 bases, with 10 bases sitting between them. The CDR3 runs to 16 residues. The germline V gene encodes CDR1 MGHRA and CDR2 YSYEKL. CDR3 residues: CASSQERVRSTDTQYF. The CDR3 DNA sequence: TGCGCCAGCAGCCAAGAGAGGGTACGGAGCACAGATACGCAGTATTTT.

This clone was recorded a few times. This chain links TRBV6-6 with TRBJ1-5; D gene unclear. The V gene's germline CDR1 is MNHNY and CDR2 SVGAGI (reference sequence). The length of the CDR3 is 12 residues. The ends were cut back, 5 bases at V and 12 bases at J, with 14 bases in the middle. CDR3 DNA: TGTGCCAGCAGTAATGCCCCAGCCCTCCAGCATTTT. Translation: CASSNAPALQHF.

This chain connects TRBV7-2 to TRBJ2-7; D unclear. Between the trimmed V and J ends, which lost 1 base and 4 bases, there was a span of 11 bases. Per the germline V gene, CDR1 is SGHTA and CDR2 is FQGNSA. The CDR3 extends over 14 amino acids. CDR3 sequence reads: CASSLGKGMYEQYF. CDR3 nucleotides: TGTGCCAGCAGCTTAGGAAAAGGGATGTACGAGCAGTACTTC.

This sequence joins TRBV7-2 and TRBJ2-5; possibly TRBD2 for D (5 bases). The J call could be wrong; TRBJ2-7 is a better fit for the DNA end. In germline, CDR1 is SGHTA, CDR2 FQGNSA. The CDR3 runs to 13 residues. In nucleotides, the CDR3 is TGTGCCAGCAGCTTATCTCGGGGTACCGAGCAGTACTTC. Amino acids: CASSLSRGTEQYF.

The chain employs TRBV5-1 and TRBJ2-2, with 9 bases fitting TRBD2. CDR3 length: 17 amino acids. Trimming took 4 bases from V and 3 from J; bases not matched to a gene: 10. Per the germline V gene, CDR1 is SGHRS and CDR2 is YFSETQ. CDR3 in DNA: TGCGCCAGCAGCCCTAACGGCGGGAGGGACTACACCGGGGAGCTGTTTTTT. This sequence encodes CASSPNGGRDYTGELFF.